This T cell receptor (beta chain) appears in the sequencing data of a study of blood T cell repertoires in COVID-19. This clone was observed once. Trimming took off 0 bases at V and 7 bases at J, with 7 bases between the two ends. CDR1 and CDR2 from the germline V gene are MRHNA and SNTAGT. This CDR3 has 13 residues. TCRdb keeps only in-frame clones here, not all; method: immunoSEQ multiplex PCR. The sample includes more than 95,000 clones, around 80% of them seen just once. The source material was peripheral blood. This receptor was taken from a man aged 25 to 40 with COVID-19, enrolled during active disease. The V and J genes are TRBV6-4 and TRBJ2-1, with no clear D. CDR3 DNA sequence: TGTGCCAGCAGTGACTCGGCGCGGAATGAGCAGTTCTTC. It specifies CASSDSARNEQFF.